Listed below are T cell receptor beta chains from one sample, sequenced in a study of blood T cells in healthy people across ages. Each CDR3 protein is one row after TCRdb ran MiXCR on the 5' RACE reads. The table records some 1,500,000 distinct CDR3 sequences, less than 45% of them present only once. What was sequenced was blood. These TCRs come from a woman between 18 and 29 years old in good health. Both conserved end residues are part of each CDR3. The order of the fields is D gene, J gene, clone size, V gene, CDR3 DNA, CDR3 protein. The D gene is left open where the match is weak. Some rows have no size entry. The others give once, few or many, or a class for an expanded clone.

>.|TRBJ2-1|.|TRBV4-1
TGCGCCAGCAGCCAAGTTGTGAGCTCCTACAATGAGCAGTTCTTC
CASSQVVSSYNEQFF
>.|TRBJ2-1|.|TRBV20-1
TGCAGTGCTCCCCCGACAGATAGCTCCTACAATGAGCAGTTCTTC
CSAPPTDSSYNEQFF
>.|TRBJ1-2|few|TRBV7-2
TGTGCCAGCAGGGGCCTTACACGGGAAAACTATGGCTACACCTTC
CASRGLTRENYGYTF
>.|TRBJ1-2|few|TRBV4-3
TGCGCCAGCAGCCAAGAGTATTGGACTGTGGGCTATGGCTACACCTTC
CASSQEYWTVGYGYTF
>.|TRBJ1-1|.|TRBV6-5
TGTGCCAGCAGACACGGCACAGGAGGGAACACTGAAGCTTTCTTT
CASRHGTGGNTEAFF
>.|TRBJ1-2|.|TRBV12-3/TRBV12-4
TGTGCCAGCGGCGACATCTACTATGGCTACACCTTC
CASGDIYYGYTF
>.|TRBJ2-3|few|TRBV15
TGTGCCACCACCTCTCTCGGTCGAGATACGCAGTATTTT
CATTSLGRDTQYF
>.|TRBJ2-7|.|TRBV6-2/TRBV6-3
TGTGCCAGCAGTGACTCGGGGGCCTCCTACGAGCAGTACTTC
CASSDSGASYEQYF
>.|TRBJ2-3|few|TRBV24-1
TGTGCCACCAGTGCCAGGAGAGACACAGATACGCAGTATTTT
CATSARRDTDTQYF
>TRBD1|TRBJ2-5|.|TRBV20-1
TGCAGTGCTAGAGATTCGGAGGACAGGAGGTTGGAGACCCAGTACTTC
CSARDSEDRRLETQYF
>TRBD1|TRBJ2-1|.|TRBV29-1
TGCAGCGTCGAGGACAGGGGGCTCTACAATGAGCAGTTCTTC
CSVEDRGLYNEQFF
>.|TRBJ2-1|.|TRBV20-1
TGCAGTGCTAGAGATCCCGCAGGGAGCTCCTACAATGAGCAGTTCTTC
CSARDPAGSSYNEQFF
>.|TRBJ1-2|.|TRBV20-1
TGCAGTGCTAGAGGGGGTCAGGGTTGGTATGGCTACACCTTC
CSARGGQGWYGYTF
>.|TRBJ2-3|few|TRBV9
TGTGCCAGCAGCGTAGAGGGCCTAGCCCTGGATACGCAGTATTTT
CASSVEGLALDTQYF
>.|TRBJ1-2|few|TRBV5-5
TGTGCCAGCGCGACAGCCGAGGACTATGGCTACACCTTC
CASATAEDYGYTF
>.|TRBJ1-2|few|TRBV12-3/TRBV12-4
TGTGCCAGCAGGTCCTTCTCAAATAATGGCTACACCTTC
CASRSFSNNGYTF
>.|TRBJ2-1|few|TRBV28
TGTGCCAGCAATCATCAGGGCGATGAGCAGTTCTTC
CASNHQGDEQFF
>.|TRBJ1-1|once|TRBV12-3/TRBV12-4
TGTGCCAGCAGCTGCCTGGGGGGTACTGAAGCTTTCTTT
CASSCLGGTEAFF
>TRBD2|TRBJ2-7|.|TRBV7-2
TGTGCCAGCAGCTTACATCTAGCGGGGGCCTACAATGAGCAGTACTTC
CASSLHLAGAYNEQYF
>.|TRBJ1-5|few|TRBV20-1
TGCAGTGCTAGAGATCTGCAGGGTAGTGATCAGCCCCAGCATTTT
CSARDLQGSDQPQHF
>TRBD1|TRBJ1-2|.|TRBV27
TGTGCCAGCAGTTTAGGGTACAGGGGTAACTATGGCTACACCTTC
CASSLGYRGNYGYTF
>.|TRBJ2-7|.|TRBV7-3
TGTGCCAGCAGCTTAACTAATACGACAGGACGCTCCTACGAGCAGTACTTC
CASSLTNTTGRSYEQYF
>.|TRBJ2-3|.|TRBV29-1
TGCAGCGTTTCCGACGCTCCTAGCACAGATACGCAGTATTTT
CSVSDAPSTDTQYF
>.|TRBJ1-1|few|TRBV7-2
TGTGCCAGCAGCTTAACCTACAACACTGAAGCTTTCTTT
CASSLTYNTEAFF